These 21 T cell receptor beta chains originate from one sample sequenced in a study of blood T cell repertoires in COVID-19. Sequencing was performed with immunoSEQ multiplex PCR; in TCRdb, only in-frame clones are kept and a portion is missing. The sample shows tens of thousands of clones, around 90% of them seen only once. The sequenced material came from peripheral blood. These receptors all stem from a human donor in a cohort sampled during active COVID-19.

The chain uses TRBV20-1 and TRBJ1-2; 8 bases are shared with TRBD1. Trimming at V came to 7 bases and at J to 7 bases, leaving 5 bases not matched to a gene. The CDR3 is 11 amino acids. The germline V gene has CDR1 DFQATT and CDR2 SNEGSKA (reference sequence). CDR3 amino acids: CSGRGLGGYTF. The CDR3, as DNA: TGCAGTGGCAGGGGGCTAGGTGGCTACACCTTC.

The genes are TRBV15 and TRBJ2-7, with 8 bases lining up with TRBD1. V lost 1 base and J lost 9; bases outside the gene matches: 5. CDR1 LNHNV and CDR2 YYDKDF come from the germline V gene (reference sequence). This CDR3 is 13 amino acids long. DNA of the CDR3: TGTGCCACCAGCAGAGCTGACAGGGGCGGGCAGTACTTC. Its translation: CATSRADRGGQYF.

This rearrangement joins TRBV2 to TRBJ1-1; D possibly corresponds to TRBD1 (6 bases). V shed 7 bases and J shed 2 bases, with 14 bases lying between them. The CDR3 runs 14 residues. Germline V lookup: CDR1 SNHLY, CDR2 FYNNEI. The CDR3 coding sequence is TGTGCCAGCATGAGGGGGACCTTTAACACTGAAGCTTTCTTT. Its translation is CASMRGTFNTEAFF.

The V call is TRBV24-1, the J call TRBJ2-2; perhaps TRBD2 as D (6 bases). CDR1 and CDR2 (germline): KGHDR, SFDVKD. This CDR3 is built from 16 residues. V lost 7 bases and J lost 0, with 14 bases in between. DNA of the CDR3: TGTGCCACCAGGGGGGGTGGGGCCTCGAACACCGGGGAGCTGTTTTTT. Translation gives CATRGGGASNTGELFF.

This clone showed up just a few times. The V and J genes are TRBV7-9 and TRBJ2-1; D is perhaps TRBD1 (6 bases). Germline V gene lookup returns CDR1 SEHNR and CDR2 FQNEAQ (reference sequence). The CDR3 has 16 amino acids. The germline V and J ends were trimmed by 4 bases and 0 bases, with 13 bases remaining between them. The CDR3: CASSSRTEISYNEQFF. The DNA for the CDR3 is TGTGCCAGCAGCTCTCGGACAGAAATCTCCTACAATGAGCAGTTCTTC.

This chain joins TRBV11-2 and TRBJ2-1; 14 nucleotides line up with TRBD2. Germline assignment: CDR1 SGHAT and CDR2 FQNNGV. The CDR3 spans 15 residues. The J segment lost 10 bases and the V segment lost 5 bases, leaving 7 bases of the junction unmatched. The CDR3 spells CASSGGTSGRLEQFF. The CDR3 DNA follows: TGTGCCAGCAGCGGTGGGACTAGCGGGAGATTAGAGCAGTTCTTC.

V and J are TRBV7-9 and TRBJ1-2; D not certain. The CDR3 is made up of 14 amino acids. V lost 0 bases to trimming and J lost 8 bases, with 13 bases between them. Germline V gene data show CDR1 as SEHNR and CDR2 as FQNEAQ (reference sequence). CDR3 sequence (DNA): TGTGCCAGCAGCTTAGCGTTAACGTCGGGAGGCTACACCTTC. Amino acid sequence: CASSLALTSGGYTF.

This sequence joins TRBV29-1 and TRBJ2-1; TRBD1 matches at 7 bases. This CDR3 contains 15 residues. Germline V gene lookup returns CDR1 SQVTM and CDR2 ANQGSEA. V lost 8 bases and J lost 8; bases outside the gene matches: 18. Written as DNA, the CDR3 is TGCAGCACGACTACCCAGACAGGGCTCGGAGATGAGCAGTTCTTC. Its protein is CSTTTQTGLGDEQFF.

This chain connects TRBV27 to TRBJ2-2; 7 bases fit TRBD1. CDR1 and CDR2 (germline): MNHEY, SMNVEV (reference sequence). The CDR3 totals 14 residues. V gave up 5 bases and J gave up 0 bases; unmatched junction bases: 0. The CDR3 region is CASSGTANTGELFF. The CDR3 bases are TGTGCCAGCAGTGGGACAGCGAACACCGGGGAGCTGTTTTTT.

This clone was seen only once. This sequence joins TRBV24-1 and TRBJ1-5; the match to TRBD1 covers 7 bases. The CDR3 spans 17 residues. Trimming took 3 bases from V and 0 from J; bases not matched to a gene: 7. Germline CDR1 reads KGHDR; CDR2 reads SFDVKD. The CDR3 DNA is TGTGCCACCAGTGATGAGGACAGGCATTATAGCAATCAGCCCCAGCATTTT. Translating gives CATSDEDRHYSNQPQHF.

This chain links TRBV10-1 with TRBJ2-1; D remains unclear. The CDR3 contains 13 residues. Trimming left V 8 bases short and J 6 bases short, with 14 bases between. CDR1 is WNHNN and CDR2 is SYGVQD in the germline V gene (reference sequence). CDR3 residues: CASQLNYFNEQFF. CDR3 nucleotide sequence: TGCGCCAGCCAGCTGAACTATTTCAATGAGCAGTTCTTC.

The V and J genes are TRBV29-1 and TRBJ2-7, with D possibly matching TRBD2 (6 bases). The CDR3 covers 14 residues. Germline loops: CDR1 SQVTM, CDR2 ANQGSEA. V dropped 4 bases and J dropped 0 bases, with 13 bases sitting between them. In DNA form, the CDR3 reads TGCAGCGTTGTGGGCGGGACGCCCTCCTACGAGCAGTACTTC. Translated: CSVVGGTPSYEQYF.

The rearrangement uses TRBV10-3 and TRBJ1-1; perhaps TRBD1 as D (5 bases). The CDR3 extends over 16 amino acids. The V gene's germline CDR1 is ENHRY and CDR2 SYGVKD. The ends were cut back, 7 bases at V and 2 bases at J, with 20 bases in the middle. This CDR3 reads CAIKQKGREENTEAFF. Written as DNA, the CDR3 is TGTGCCATCAAGCAAAAGGGCAGGGAGGAAAACACTGAAGCTTTCTTT.

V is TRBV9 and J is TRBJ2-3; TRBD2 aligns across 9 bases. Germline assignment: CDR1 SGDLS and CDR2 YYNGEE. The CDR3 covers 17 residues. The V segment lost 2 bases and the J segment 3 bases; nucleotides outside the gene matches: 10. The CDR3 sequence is CASSVPTTSGLTDTQYF. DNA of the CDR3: TGTGCCAGCAGCGTTCCGACGACTAGCGGATTAACAGATACGCAGTATTTT.

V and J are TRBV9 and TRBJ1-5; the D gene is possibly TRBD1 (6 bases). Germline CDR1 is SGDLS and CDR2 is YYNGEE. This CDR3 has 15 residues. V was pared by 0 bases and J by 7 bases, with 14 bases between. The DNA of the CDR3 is TGTGCCAGCAGCGTAGAGGGGGGGCTCGGACAGCCCCAGCATTTT. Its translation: CASSVEGGLGQPQHF.

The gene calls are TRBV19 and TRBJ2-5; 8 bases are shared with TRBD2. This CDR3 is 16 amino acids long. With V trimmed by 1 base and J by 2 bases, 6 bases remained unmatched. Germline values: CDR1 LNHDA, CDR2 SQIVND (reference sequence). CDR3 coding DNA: TGTGCCAGTAGTATAGCGGCTAGCGGGCCGCAAGAGACCCAGTACTTC. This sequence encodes CASSIAASGPQETQYF.

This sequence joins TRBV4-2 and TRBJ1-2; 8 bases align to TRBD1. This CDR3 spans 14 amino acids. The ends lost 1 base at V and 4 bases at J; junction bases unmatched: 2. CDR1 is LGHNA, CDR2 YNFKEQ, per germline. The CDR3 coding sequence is TGTGCCAGCAGCCAAGGACAGGGGAGCTATGGCTACACCTTC. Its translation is CASSQGQGSYGYTF.

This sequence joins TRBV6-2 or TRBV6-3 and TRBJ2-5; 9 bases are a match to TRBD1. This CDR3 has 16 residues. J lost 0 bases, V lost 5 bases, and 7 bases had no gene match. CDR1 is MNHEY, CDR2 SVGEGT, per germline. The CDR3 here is CASSDAGTGHQETQYF. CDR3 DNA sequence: TGTGCCAGCAGTGACGCGGGGACAGGGCACCAAGAGACCCAGTACTTC.

The chain's CDR3 is CASNRQGFYEQYF. The CDR3 DNA is TGTGCCAGCAATCGACAGGGGTTTTACGAGCAGTACTTC. The chain links TRBV2 to TRBJ2-7, with TRBD1 matching over 8 bases. Germline V CDR1 and CDR2: SNHLY, FYNNEI. This CDR3 has 13 amino acids. Unmatched junction bases numbered 6, after V lost 7 bases and J lost 4 bases.

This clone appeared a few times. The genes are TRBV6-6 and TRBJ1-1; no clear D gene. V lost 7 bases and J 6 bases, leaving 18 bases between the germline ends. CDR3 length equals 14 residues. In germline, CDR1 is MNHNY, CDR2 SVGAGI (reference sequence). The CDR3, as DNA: TGTGCCAGCACCATGACGATAGGGAGGGCTGAAGCTTTCTTT. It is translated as CASTMTIGRAEAFF.

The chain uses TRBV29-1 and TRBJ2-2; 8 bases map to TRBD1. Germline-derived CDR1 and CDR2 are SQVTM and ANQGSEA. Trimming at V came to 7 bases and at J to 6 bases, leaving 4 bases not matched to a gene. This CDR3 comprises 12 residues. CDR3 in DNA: TGCAGCGCCGACAGGGGTCCCGGGGAGCTGTTTTTT. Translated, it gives CSADRGPGELFF.